This T cell receptor beta chain is from a study of T cells in tuberculosis. Study summary: T cells were selected with CD1B tetramers loaded with glucose monomycolate.

J gave up 0 bases and V 6 bases, and 15 bases lay outside the gene matches. Germline V gene sequence: CDR1 MDHEN, CDR2 SYDVKM. The CDR3 runs 18 residues. Comment on this clone: Its antigen is still unknown.

Clones were sequenced by immunoSEQ multiplex PCR, and TCRdb holds only the in-frame ones, with some missing. The sample yields around 25,000 clones, 90% to 95% seen once. Latent tuberculosis screening used tuberculin skin test and IGRA at entry. Overall study results and limits: GEM motif frequencies gave 55% to 75% accuracy; the GMM repertoire gave 85% to 90%. Active tuberculosis TCR-alpha repertoires lay closer to GMM-specific TCRs than IGRA-negative controls, suggesting clonal expansion.

V is TRBV28 and J is TRBJ2-7, with TRBD1 matching 9 bases. This TCR was sampled from a donor aged 5 to 30 with latent tuberculosis or without tuberculosis infection. Some clones in this sample may be carry-over from other donors' samples. The sequencing input was PBMCs. The CDR3 region is CASSPSGTGMEGSYEQYF. The DNA for the CDR3 is TGTGCCAGCAGCCCATCCGGGACAGGGATGGAGGGCTCCTACGAGCAGTACTTC.